These T cell receptor beta chains were read from a single sample in a study of blood T cell repertoires in COVID-19. The method was immunoSEQ multiplex PCR; TCRdb's version includes in-frame clones alone and lacks a portion of them. The sample contains approximately 180,000 clones, 88% of which appear only once. The sequenced material came from peripheral blood. The receptor set was obtained from a man in his forties with active or convalescent COVID-19. Both conserved end residues are trimmed from each CDR3. The order of the fields is V gene, J gene, CDR3 protein.

V: TRBV10-3; J: TRBJ2-1; CDR3: AISPSGRLAGSHNEQF
V: TRBV5-1; J: TRBJ2-5; CDR3: ASSLGGGGGTQETQY
V: TRBV15; J: TRBJ2-5; CDR3: ATSTGGGLWETQY
V: TRBV6-6; J: TRBJ1-1; CDR3: ASSYGTVNTEAF
V: TRBV6-5; J: TRBJ1-5; CDR3: ASSPGQGANQPQH
V: TRBV6-5; J: TRBJ2-7; CDR3: ASSYRGQGEQY
V: TRBV3-1/TRBV3-2; J: TRBJ1-4; CDR3: ASSDRDTNEKLF
V: TRBV30; J: TRBJ2-3; CDR3: AWSTQALFTDTQY
V: TRBV7-7; J: TRBJ1-1; CDR3: ASSLSTKTEAF
V: TRBV2; J: TRBJ2-7; CDR3: ASSLGTSGAEQY
V: TRBV3-1/TRBV3-2; J: TRBJ2-3; CDR3: ASSQNTGGGDTQY
V: TRBV7-3; J: TRBJ1-1; CDR3: ASSLTGTGEAF
V: TRBV11-2; J: TRBJ1-3; CDR3: ASSLGGVLGNTIY
V: TRBV10-3; J: TRBJ2-7; CDR3: AAASSEYEQY
V: TRBV25-1; J: TRBJ2-2; CDR3: ASRSGELF
V: TRBV20-1; J: TRBJ2-3; CDR3: SASILGEGADTQY
V: TRBV2; J: TRBJ2-1; CDR3: ASRSQREAYNEQF
V: TRBV19; J: TRBJ1-1; CDR3: ASTNPYSGISDEAF
V: TRBV9; J: TRBJ1-1; CDR3: ASSEGQVGGGTEAF
V: TRBV18; J: TRBJ1-1; CDR3: ASSPRTGENTEAF
V: TRBV5-1; J: TRBJ2-5; CDR3: ASSLTGGHGETQY
V: TRBV11-2; J: TRBJ2-1; CDR3: ASSSSGRWYNEQF
V: TRBV6-6; J: TRBJ1-1; CDR3: ASTVGQGRTEAF
V: TRBV30; J: TRBJ1-3; CDR3: ASCAGYGNTIY
V: TRBV12-5; J: TRBJ1-4; CDR3: ASGPDPGNEKLF
V: TRBV5-4; J: TRBJ1-2; CDR3: ASTLDRGYYGYT
V: TRBV19; J: TRBJ1-1; CDR3: ASSIVGTGGYGEAF
V: TRBV30; J: TRBJ2-1; CDR3: AWRGQGRDYNEQF
V: TRBV19; J: TRBJ2-1; CDR3: ASSRGAGWNNEQF
V: TRBV24-1; J: TRBJ1-2; CDR3: ATSRGGYGYT
V: TRBV7-2; J: TRBJ2-7; CDR3: ASSSWTSGNSYEQY
V: TRBV5-1; J: TRBJ1-3; CDR3: ASSPTGDSGNTIY
V: TRBV11-2; J: TRBJ1-5; CDR3: ASSSGGFNQPQH
V: TRBV27; J: TRBJ2-4; CDR3: ASGWKGVGSKNIQY
V: TRBV5-1; J: TRBJ2-3; CDR3: ASSLGGTVAGDTQY
V: TRBV7-8; J: TRBJ2-5; CDR3: ASSHGQRETQY
V: TRBV28; J: TRBJ1-5; CDR3: ASSISIGPTGLHQPQH
V: TRBV6-1; J: TRBJ1-1; CDR3: ASSDRGVGMSTEAF
V: TRBV7-9; J: TRBJ2-2; CDR3: ASSQPTGRNTGELF
V: TRBV14; J: TRBJ1-1; CDR3: ASSQGGLRAF
V: TRBV6-5; J: TRBJ1-3; CDR3: ASSDSDRGGNTIY
V: TRBV18; J: TRBJ1-1; CDR3: ASSVDRGGEAF
V: TRBV10-3; J: TRBJ1-3; CDR3: AISSQGSSGNTIY
V: TRBV6-6; J: TRBJ2-1; CDR3: ASRGQNLRPDEQF
V: TRBV14; J: TRBJ2-4; CDR3: ASRDGRRAKNIQY
V: TRBV5-1; J: TRBJ2-5; CDR3: ASSYRASETQY
V: TRBV7-9; J: TRBJ1-1; CDR3: ASGLSLNTEAF
V: TRBV2; J: TRBJ1-2; CDR3: ASSEWRDGYT
V: TRBV2; J: TRBJ2-2; CDR3: ASNLQGPNTGELF
V: TRBV5-1; J: TRBJ2-1; CDR3: ASSFATGSYNEQF
V: TRBV6-5; J: TRBJ2-2; CDR3: AVQGGTGELF
V: TRBV4-2; J: TRBJ1-5; CDR3: ASSQEPLVEGPQH
V: TRBV28; J: TRBJ2-7; CDR3: ASRLKVTASYEQY
V: TRBV5-1; J: TRBJ1-1; CDR3: ASSLDAAGAEAF
V: TRBV3-1/TRBV3-2; J: TRBJ1-5; CDR3: ASSHGTGTGLQPQH
V: TRBV19; J: TRBJ2-5; CDR3: ASSMSSQETQY
V: TRBV19; J: TRBJ1-4; CDR3: ASSRGGPGGEKLF
V: TRBV6-6; J: TRBJ2-1; CDR3: ASSYGRGGRNEQF
V: TRBV5-4; J: TRBJ1-2; CDR3: ASSFGQGNYGYT
V: TRBV7-9; J: TRBJ2-3; CDR3: ASGNLGVTDTQY